The sequence of this T cell receptor (beta chain) was determined in a study of regulatory T cells in long-lasting Graves disease (dated by TCRdb to the early 2020s). With respect to the entire study: In the newly diagnosed Graves' disease group, patients had been taking antithyroid drugs for less than 3 months. Persistent Graves' disease patients were compared with newly diagnosed Graves' disease patients by peripheral blood TCR sequencing and RNA sequencing. The study was registered as a clinical trial and conducted in China. TCR sequencing covered around 13 persistent and 20 or so newly diagnosed Graves' disease patients, approximately 33 samples in total. Beyond this particular receptor, the publication reports: Lower TCR Shannon entropy and fewer highly expanded clones were observed in persistent Graves' disease patients than in newly diagnosed patients, which suggested clonal expansion. Persistent disease showed preferential use of TRBV28, TRBJ1-2 and TRBJ2-5, whereas newly diagnosed disease favored TRBV20-1 and TRBJ2-1. Sequencing and analysis were limited to the TCR beta chain. The authors noted that the small sample size was a limitation that may lower accuracy. Peripheral blood alone was examined, since thyroid tissue, which constituted the primary lesion, could not be accessed. A larger number of public clonotypes was shared among persistent patients (approximately 3,000) than among newly diagnosed patients (more than 850).

This clonotype was recorded at least ten times. No cognate antigen has been identified for it. No qualities accompany the bases; no much larger clone lies one base away. Library prep was done by multiplex PCR. Sequenced using an Illumina HiSeq 4000. TCR beta libraries were built with iRepertoire HTBI primers and Arm-PCR amplification of CDR3 regions. Gel purification was performed on PCR products prior to sequencing. The published analysis was carried out like this. Across samples, roughly 60 TRBV and 13 to 15 TRBJ segments were identified and used for gene usage analysis of CDR3 amino acid clonotypes. COPE and FqMerger were used to merge the filtered high-quality paired reads into contigs. Contigs were aligned with BLAST to IMGT TRBV, TRBD and TRBJ reference genes, and CDR3 was defined per IMGT. Clonotypes above 0.1% frequency were classified as highly expanded clones. Repertoire diversity was measured by Shannon entropy, and V-J evenness by the Gini coefficient. A clonotype found in more than one individual was treated as public. The public reads were run again by TCRdb, first through fastp at Q25 and then through MiXCR, and only productive beta chains were kept. Rows merge per CDR3 protein into single entries with the most common DNA and genes. The V and J calls and clone size are TCRdb's, not the authors'. The sample has under 500,000 distinct CDR3 sequences on record, roughly 15% of them singletons. Together, the top ten hold roughly a tenth of the sample.

The time point label here, explained by the study, means: newly diagnosed GD, antithyroid drugs for less than 3 months. RNA was extracted from PBMCs in TRIzol for both TCR sequencing and RNA sequencing. The diagnosis of Graves' disease followed American Thyroid Association guidelines. Patients for the study were recruited at an endocrinology department in Xi'an, China. Each patient gave 7 to 9.5 milliliters of peripheral blood, collected in an EDTA anticoagulant tube. Ficoll Paque Plus density gradient separation was used to isolate PBMCs, and no additional T cell sorting was done. RNA quality was checked with an Agilent 2100 Bioanalyzer and agarose gel, and concentration with a NanoDrop 2000. From V the trimming removes 3 bases and from J it removes 0 bases, while the gene matches leave 8 bases of the junction unaccounted for. The CDR1 and CDR2 encoded by the germline V gene (reference sequence) are DFQATT and SNEGSKA. The CDR3 holds 17 amino acids from the cysteine to the phenylalanine. The retained sequence is limited to the CDR3, 51 bases, with the frame set at the first base.

In addition, the sample was reused for a study of T cells in Graves' hyperthyroidism and ophthalmopathy. As the second publication notes: Graves' hyperthyroidism was defined as stable when no progression to ophthalmopathy occurred over 18 months of follow-up. Hyperthyroidism patients were newly diagnosed, had a disease duration of under 2 months, and were aged 18 to 65 years. Patients with uncontrolled infections, other autoimmune diseases, pregnancy or lactation were excluded. Clinical symptoms, serum thyroxine and TRAb, thyroid ultrasound, and orbital computed tomography formed the basis for the diagnoses. The first round of RT-PCR for the TCR CDR3 was performed with the HTBI primer set and the Qiagen OneStep RT-PCR kit. Most expanded thyroid clonotypes (frequency above 0.001) were also detected in blood, suggesting blood repertoires may reflect thyroid immune responses. A 13 V-J signature model separated ophthalmopathy from stable hyperthyroidism, with about 90% sensitivity and about 81% specificity in cross-validation and 80%/75% in testing. In validation, the model predicted progression to ophthalmopathy with approximately 71% sensitivity and about 73% specificity, a median of 6.5 months before onset. A discovery cohort of about 95 patients, fewer than 50 with Graves' ophthalmopathy and under 60 with stable Graves' hyperthyroidism, was used to find distinguishing TCR V-J signatures. Prospective prediction of ophthalmopathy was tested in an independent validation cohort consisting of 18 hyperthyroidism patients and some 15 patients who later progressed to ophthalmopathy. For training and testing, the 100 or so patients in the discovery cohort were randomly divided in a 7:3 ratio. In about 6 Graves' hyperthyroidism patients, the study also compared T-cell repertoires from thyroid tissue with T-cell repertoires from blood. After sampling, hyperthyroidism patients received methimazole starting at 30 mg daily, and ophthalmopathy patients received high-dose intravenous methylprednisolone. Libraries were constructed in a second round of multiplex PCR, after which size selection and purification were performed. Paired-end sequencing of the libraries was performed with 100 bp reads on an Illumina HiSeq2000. Raw data were processed with SOAPnuke, discarding reads with adapters, uncalled bases, mean Phred below 15, or no exact constant-primer or identifier match. COPE v1.2.5 was used to merge the high-quality paired reads, and each unique nucleotide sequence was defined as a clonotype. MiTCR v1.1 was used to align clonotypes to the IMGT TRBV, TRBD and TRBJ reference segments. The analysis included only V-J combinations with a frequency above 0.0001, which together covered 99% to 99.2% of the repertoires. A TCS score was defined as the ratio of F50 (clonal expansion) to E x V (chaos), with BLOSUM62-based TCRdist applied between CDR3 peptides within each V-J. Welch's t-statistics and random forest reduced around 520 V-J features to roughly 13, which were used in a naive Bayes classifier (R e1071). Sample size was not statistically predetermined, and investigators were not blinded to group allocation. The paper describes TCR Vbeta CDR3 sequencing of around 130 peripheral blood samples, made up of fewer than 50 ophthalmopathy patients, approximately 73 hyperthyroidism patients and 17 progressor patients.

This TCR was recovered from a young woman with Graves disease. Donor details come from another sample of the same person, matched by shared clones. The sequence is built from TRBV20-1 and TRBJ1-5, and TRBD1 aligns with 10 junction nucleotides. The sample consisted of peripheral blood mononuclear cells (PBMCs), taken at new diagnosis, from a patient treated with antithyroid drugs. The CDR3 region has the sequence CSARRDRGPDSNQPQHF. The DNA sequence is TGCAGTGCTAGGAGGGACAGGGGACCCGATAGCAATCAGCCCCAGCATTTT.